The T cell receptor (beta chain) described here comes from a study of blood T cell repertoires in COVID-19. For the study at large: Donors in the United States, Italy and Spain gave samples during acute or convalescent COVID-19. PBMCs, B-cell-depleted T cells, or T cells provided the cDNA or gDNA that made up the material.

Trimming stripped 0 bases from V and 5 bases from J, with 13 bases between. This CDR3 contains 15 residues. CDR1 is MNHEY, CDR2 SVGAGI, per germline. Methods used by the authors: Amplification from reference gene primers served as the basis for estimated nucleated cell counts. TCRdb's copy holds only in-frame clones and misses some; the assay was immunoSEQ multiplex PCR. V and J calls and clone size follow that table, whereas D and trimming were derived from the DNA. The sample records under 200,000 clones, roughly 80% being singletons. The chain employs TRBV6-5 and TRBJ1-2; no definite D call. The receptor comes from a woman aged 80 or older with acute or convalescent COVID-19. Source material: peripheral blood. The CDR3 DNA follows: TGTGCCAGCAGTTACTCGATCGCTGCGGGGTATGGCTACACCTTC. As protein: CASSYSIAAGYGYTF.